These 22 T cell receptor beta chains were all obtained from the same sample, sequenced in a study of cytomegalovirus exposure and HLA in healthy donors (TCRdb year 2017). The library came from the immunoSEQ multiplex PCR assay. For the multiplex PCR, a mixture combining 60 forward primers for TCR Vbeta segments and 13 reverse primers for TCR Jbeta segments was used. Imported from immuneACCESS, the table was reduced by TCRdb to in-frame sequences with V and J called. These copies leave out some clones; in studies compared against another copy, an unresolved V gene accounts for under half, and the cause of the remainder is not known. Here the sample has some 150,000 clones; 76% occur a single time. Less than 1% of the sample is held by the ten biggest clonotypes. Sequencing was done on a sample of PBMCs. These receptor sequences come from a female donor in good health and CMV-seronegative.

The rearrangement uses TRBV30 and TRBJ2-7; 14 nucleotides agree with TRBD2. The CDR3 runs to 14 residues. Trimming cost V 3 bases and J 9 bases; bases outside gene matches: 7. CDR1 is GTSNPN and CDR2 is SVGIG in the germline V gene (reference sequence). The CDR3 loop reads CAWRAGTSGSRQYF. The CDR3 DNA follows: TGTGCCTGGAGGGCCGGGACTAGCGGGAGCCGGCAGTACTTC.

In its sample, this clone was seen a few times. The rearrangement uses TRBV15 and TRBJ2-5, with D possibly matching TRBD1 (6 bases). The J call is in doubt because the DNA end fits TRBJ2-7 better. The CDR3 contains 14 residues. Germline V gives CDR1 LNHNV, CDR2 YYDKDF (reference sequence). The chain's CDR3 is CATSRDRGAYEQYF. In DNA, the CDR3 is TGTGCCACCAGCAGAGACAGGGGAGCCTACGAGCAGTACTTC.

The V call is TRBV30, the J call TRBJ2-2; D is undetermined. Germline CDR1 GTSNPN, CDR2 SVGIG (reference sequence). This CDR3 spans 15 amino acids. Trimming removed 4 bases from V and 0 bases from J, with 12 bases in between. The CDR3 DNA sequence: TGTGCCTGGAATCGTGGTACTGCGAACACCGGGGAGCTGTTTTTT. The encoded protein is CAWNRGTANTGELFF.

The chain is built from TRBV5-6 and TRBJ2-7; possibly TRBD1 for D (6 bases). Germline V CDR1 and CDR2: SGHDT, YYEEEE. This CDR3 has 12 residues. The V end was cut by 3 bases, the J end by 3 bases, with 7 bases between. The CDR3: CASSWTDYEQYF. The CDR3 DNA reads as TGTGCCAGCAGCTGGACAGACTACGAGCAGTACTTC.

The rearrangement uses TRBV27 and TRBJ1-4; possibly TRBD1 for D (6 bases). The CDR3 consists of 12 residues. V shed 6 bases and J shed 11 bases, with 13 bases lying between them. Germline CDR1 reads MNHEY; CDR2 reads SMNVEV (reference sequence). Here the CDR3 reads CASSRLTGKLFF. CDR3 DNA sequence: TGTGCCAGCAGCCGTCTAACAGGGAAACTGTTTTTT.

Only a few counts were recorded for this clone. The rearrangement joins TRBV9 to TRBJ1-1; a possible D gene is TRBD1 (6 bases). Trimming pared 4 bases from V and 5 bases from J, leaving 18 bases between. Germline V CDR1 and CDR2: SGDLS, YYNGEE. The CDR3 has 15 amino acids. The CDR3 nucleotides read TGTGCCAGCAGCTCCAGGGGTTTAGTTGGGACTGAAGCTTTCTTT. Translated: CASSSRGLVGTEAFF. Combining the CDR3 with reference TRBV9 and TRBJ1-1 gives the whole variable domain DSGVTQTPKHLITATGQRVTLRCSPRSGDLSVYWYQQSLDQGLQFLIQYYNGEERAKGNILERFSAQQFPDLHSELNLSSLELGDSALYFCASSSRGLVGTEAFFGQGTRLTVV.

As regards this clone: Other nucleotide sequences from this sample produce the same CDR3. The chain couples TRBV7-2 to TRBJ1-2; perhaps TRBD1 as D (5 bases). Germline V lookup: CDR1 SGHTA, CDR2 FQGNSA. The CDR3 has 13 residues. The V and J ends lost 1 base and 8 bases respectively, with 11 bases between them. CDR3 in amino acids: CASSLELGQGYTF. The DNA for the CDR3 is TGTGCCAGCAGCTTAGAGCTGGGGCAGGGCTACACCTTC.

The CDR3 region has the DNA TGTGCCTGGAGTGTGGGTCTAGCGGGGGTTTCTGGAGATACGCAGTATTTT. It yields the protein CAWSVGLAGVSGDTQYF. The chain has TRBV30 and TRBJ2-3, with 10 bases lining up with TRBD2. V dropped 0 bases and J dropped 5; count of bases not matched to a gene: 11. The CDR3 is made up of 17 amino acids. Germline CDR1 and CDR2: GTSNPN and SVGIG (reference sequence).

The genes are TRBV7-2 and TRBJ2-2, with 13 nucleotides matching TRBD2. Germline-derived CDR1 and CDR2 are SGHTA and FQGNSA. J gave up 6 bases and V 5 bases, and 6 bases lay outside the gene matches. The CDR3 is made up of 16 amino acids. CDR3 DNA sequence: TGTGCCAGCAGCGCCGGACTAGCGGGGGTCTCCGGGGAGCTGTTTTTT. It is translated as CASSAGLAGVSGELFF.

The chain carries TRBV7-9 and TRBJ1-3, with D possibly matching TRBD1 (5 bases). CDR3 size: 18 residues. The ends were cut back, 5 bases at V and 0 bases at J, with 20 bases in the middle. Germline loops: CDR1 SEHNR, CDR2 FQNEAQ (reference sequence). CDR3 nucleotide sequence: TGTGCCAGCAGCCCAAACCTGGGGGGGGAGAGCTCTGGAAACACCATATATTTT. Its protein product is CASSPNLGGESSGNTIYF. The complete variable domain, with remaining parts taken from reference TRBV7-9 and TRBJ1-3, reads DTGVSQNPRHKITKRGQNVTFRCDPISEHNRLYWYRQTLGQGPEFLTYFQNEAQLEKSRLLSDRFSAERPKGSFSTLEIQRTEQGDSAMYLCASSPNLGGESSGNTIYFGEGSWLTVV.

The chain carries TRBV28 and TRBJ1-1, with TRBD1 as a possible D gene (6 bases). Trimming removed 7 bases from V and 1 base from J, with 10 bases in between. Germline CDR1 MDHEN, CDR2 SYDVKM. This CDR3 spans 13 amino acids. CDR3 DNA: TGTGCCAGCATCTCAGGGGCGAACACTGAAGCTTTCTTT. Protein: CASISGANTEAFF. The full variable domain, with the rest looked up from reference TRBV28 and TRBJ1-1, is DVKVTQSSRYLVKRTGEKVFLECVQDMDHENMFWYRQDPGLGLRLIYFSYDVKMKEKGDIPEGYSVSREKKERFSLILESASTNQTSMYLCASISGANTEAFFGQGTRLTVV.

This rearrangement joins TRBV19 to TRBJ1-2; tentative D call: TRBD1 (6 bases). The CDR3 consists of 13 residues. In germline, CDR1 is LNHDA, CDR2 SQIVND (reference sequence). Trimming shortened V by 6 bases and J by 4 bases, and 12 bases separated the two germline ends. The CDR3 coding sequence is TGTGCCAGTAGCGGGGGGGCAAGCTATGGCTACACCTTC. Protein: CASSGGASYGYTF.

The chain has TRBV6-1 and TRBJ1-2; possible D gene TRBD1, 5 bases. The V and J ends lost 4 bases and 0 bases respectively, with 12 bases between them. This CDR3 is 15 amino acids long. The germline V gene has CDR1 MNHNS and CDR2 SASEGT. This CDR3 reads CASSADTVANYGYTF. CDR3 in DNA: TGTGCCAGCAGTGCGGACACCGTAGCTAACTATGGCTACACCTTC.

This clone was seen once. The chain uses TRBV18 and TRBJ2-7; 11 bases are a match to TRBD1. CDR3 length: 15 amino acids. Losses at the gene ends were 4 bases for V and 2 bases for J; bases not matched to a gene: 4. CDR1 KGHSH and CDR2 LQKENI come from the germline V gene. CDR3 nucleotides: TGTGCCAGCTCACGCGGGACAGGGGGAACCTACGAGCAGTACTTC. This codes for CASSRGTGGTYEQYF.

The V call is TRBV4-1, the J call TRBJ2-1; D perhaps matches TRBD2 (5 bases). CDR1 is MGHRA, CDR2 YSYEKL, per germline. Trimming left V 0 bases short and J 8 bases short, with 14 bases between. The CDR3 has 15 residues. The CDR3 here is CASSQDRGYNDEQFF. The CDR3 region has the DNA TGCGCCAGCAGCCAAGACAGAGGGTATAACGATGAGCAGTTCTTC.

This clone was picked up a small number of times. This chain connects TRBV6-5 to TRBJ2-7; D is unresolved. This CDR3 contains 13 residues. Germline-derived CDR1 and CDR2 are MNHEY and SVGAGI. The V end lost 0 bases, the J end lost 13 bases, and 16 bases lay between the germline ends. CDR3: CASSYSQSLVRYF. In DNA form, the CDR3 reads TGTGCCAGCAGTTACTCCCAAAGCCTTGTCCGCTACTTC.

The V gene is TRBV28, the J gene TRBJ1-3; D may be TRBD1 (6 bases). The CDR3 runs to 16 residues. From germline, CDR1 is MDHEN and CDR2 SYDVKM. The V end was cut by 7 bases, the J end by 0 bases, with 16 bases between. CDR3 amino acids: CASILGQLNSGNTIYF. The DNA of the CDR3 is TGTGCCAGCATCCTAGGACAGCTTAACTCTGGAAACACCATATATTTT. The full variable domain, completed using reference TRBV28 and TRBJ1-3, is DVKVTQSSRYLVKRTGEKVFLECVQDMDHENMFWYRQDPGLGLRLIYFSYDVKMKEKGDIPEGYSVSREKKERFSLILESASTNQTSMYLCASILGQLNSGNTIYFGEGSWLTVV.

The rearrangement links TRBV5-4 to TRBJ1-1; TRBD1 might be the D (6 bases). Germline V gives CDR1 SGHNT, CDR2 YYREEE (reference sequence). The CDR3 is 16 amino acids. The V end lost 3 bases, the J end lost 1 base, and 16 bases lay between the germline ends. CDR3 in DNA: TGTGCCAGCAGCTCCGGGACACCCAATGGGAACACTGAAGCTTTCTTT. Amino acids: CASSSGTPNGNTEAFF.

This clone was seen only once. The CDR3 is CASSEDTRGGYEQYF. In nucleotides, the CDR3 is TGCGCCAGCAGCGAAGACACGCGGGGAGGGTACGAGCAGTACTTC. This chain links TRBV5-1 with TRBJ2-7, with 7 positions matching TRBD2. This CDR3 has 15 amino acids. V shed 4 bases and J 4 bases; nucleotides not matched to a gene: 11. The germline gives CDR1 SGHRS, CDR2 YFSETQ.

This chain joins TRBV30 and TRBJ1-3; D unclear. The CDR3 length is 11 residues. Trimming removed 3 bases from V and 7 bases from J, with 7 bases in between. From germline, CDR1 is GTSNPN and CDR2 SVGIG (reference sequence). This chain's CDR3 is CAWRAQNTIYF. In DNA form, the CDR3 reads TGTGCCTGGAGGGCCCAGAACACCATATATTTT.

This chain links TRBV19 with TRBJ2-7; D might be TRBD1 (6 bases). The length of the CDR3 is 14 residues. V lost 3 bases and J 3 bases, leaving 12 bases between the germline ends. The germline V gene has CDR1 LNHDA and CDR2 SQIVND (reference sequence). This CDR3 is CASSIYTGFYEQYF. In nucleotides, the CDR3 is TGTGCCAGTAGTATCTATACAGGGTTCTACGAGCAGTACTTC.

Written as DNA, the CDR3 is TGTGCCAGCAGTTATTCTGGGACACCCTACAATGAGCAGTTCTTC. Translating gives CASSYSGTPYNEQFF. The chain joins TRBV6-8 to TRBJ2-1; a possible D gene is TRBD1 (6 bases). The CDR3 length is 15 residues. V dropped 3 bases and J dropped 2 bases, with 11 bases sitting between them. The V gene's germline CDR1 is MNHGY and CDR2 SAAAGT.